The clone carrying this T cell receptor (beta chain) was seen repeatedly, ten times or more. Its cognate antigen is unknown. One entry per CDR3 protein, called by TCRdb with MiXCR from the 5' RACE reads. The table has roughly 180,000 distinct CDR3 sequences, around 10% seen once; the top ten hold 25% to 30%. This sample was included in a study of CD8 T cells in ankylosing spondylitis. Study-level results: It was reported that disease-linked clones were significantly enriched in matched ankylosing spondylitis synovial fluid.

Source material: blood, either unsorted or a sorted T cell fraction (not recorded which). The clonotype was recovered from a male donor with ankylosing spondylitis or in good health (not recorded which).

The CDR3 DNA follows: TGTGCCAGCAGTCCACAGGGAACATACTACGAGCAGTACTTC. Translating it yields CASSPQGTYYEQYF. The chain joins TRBV12-3 or TRBV12-4 to TRBJ2-7, with a possible D match to TRBD1 (6 bases). This CDR3 contains 14 residues. V lost 5 bases and J 3 bases, leaving 14 bases between the germline ends.